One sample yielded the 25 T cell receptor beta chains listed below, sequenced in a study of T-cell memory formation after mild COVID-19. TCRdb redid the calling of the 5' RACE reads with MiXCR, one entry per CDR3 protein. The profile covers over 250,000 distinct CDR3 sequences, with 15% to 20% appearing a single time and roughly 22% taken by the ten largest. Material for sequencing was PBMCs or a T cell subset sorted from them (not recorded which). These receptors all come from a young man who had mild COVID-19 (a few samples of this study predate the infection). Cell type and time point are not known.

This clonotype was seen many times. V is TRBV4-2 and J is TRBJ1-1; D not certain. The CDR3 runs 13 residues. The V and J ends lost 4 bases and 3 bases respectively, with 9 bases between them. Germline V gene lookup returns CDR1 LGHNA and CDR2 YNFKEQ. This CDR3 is CASSPSRDTEAFF. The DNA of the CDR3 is TGTGCCAGCAGCCCCTCGAGGGACACTGAAGCTTTCTTT.

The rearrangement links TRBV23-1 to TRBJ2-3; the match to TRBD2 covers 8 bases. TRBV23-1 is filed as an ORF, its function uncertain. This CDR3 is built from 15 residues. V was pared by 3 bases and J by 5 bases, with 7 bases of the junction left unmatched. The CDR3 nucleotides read TGCGCCAGCAGTCAGGACGGGGGGGCGGAAGATACGCAGTATTTT. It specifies CASSQDGGAEDTQYF.

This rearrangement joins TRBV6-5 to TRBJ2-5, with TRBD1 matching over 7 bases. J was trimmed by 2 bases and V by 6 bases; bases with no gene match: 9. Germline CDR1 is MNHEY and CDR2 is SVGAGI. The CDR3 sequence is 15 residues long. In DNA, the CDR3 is TGTGCCAGCAGCTCCGGACAGGTTTGGCAAGAGACCCAGTACTTC. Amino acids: CASSSGQVWQETQYF.

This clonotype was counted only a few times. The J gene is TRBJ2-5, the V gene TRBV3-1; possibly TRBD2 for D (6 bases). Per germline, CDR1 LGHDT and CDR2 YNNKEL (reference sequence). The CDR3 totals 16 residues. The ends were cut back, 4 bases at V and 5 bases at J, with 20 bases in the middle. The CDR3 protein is CASSPGLLKRTETQYF. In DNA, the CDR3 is TGTGCCAGCAGCCCGGGACTCCTAAAACGGACGGAGACCCAGTACTTC.

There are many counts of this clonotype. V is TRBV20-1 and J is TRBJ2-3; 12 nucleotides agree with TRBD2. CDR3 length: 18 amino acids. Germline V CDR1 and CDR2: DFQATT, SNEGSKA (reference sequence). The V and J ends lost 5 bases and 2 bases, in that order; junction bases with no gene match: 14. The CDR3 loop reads CSAYELAGGLGVTDTQYF. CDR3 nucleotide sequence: TGCAGTGCTTACGAACTAGCGGGGGGTTTGGGGGTCACAGATACGCAGTATTTT.

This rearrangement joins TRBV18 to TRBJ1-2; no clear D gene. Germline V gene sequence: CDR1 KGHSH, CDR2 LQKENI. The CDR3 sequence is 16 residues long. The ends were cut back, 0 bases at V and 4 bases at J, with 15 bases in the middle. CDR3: CASSPPGQFNPYGYTF. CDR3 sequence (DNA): TGTGCCAGCTCACCACCGGGCCAGTTTAACCCCTATGGCTACACCTTC.

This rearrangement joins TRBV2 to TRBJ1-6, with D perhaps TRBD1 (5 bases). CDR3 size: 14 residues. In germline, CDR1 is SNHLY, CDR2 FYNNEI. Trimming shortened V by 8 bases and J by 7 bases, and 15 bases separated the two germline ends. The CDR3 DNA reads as TGTGCCAGCGGTTACCGGGACGGGAATTCACCCCTCCACTTT. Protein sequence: CASGYRDGNSPLHF.

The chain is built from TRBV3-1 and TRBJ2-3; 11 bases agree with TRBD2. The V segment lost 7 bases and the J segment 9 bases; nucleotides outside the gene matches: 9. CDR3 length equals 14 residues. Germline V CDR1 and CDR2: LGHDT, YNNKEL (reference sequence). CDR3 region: CASKNSGGVRTQYF. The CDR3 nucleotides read TGTGCCAGCAAGAATAGCGGGGGGGTAAGGACGCAGTATTTT.

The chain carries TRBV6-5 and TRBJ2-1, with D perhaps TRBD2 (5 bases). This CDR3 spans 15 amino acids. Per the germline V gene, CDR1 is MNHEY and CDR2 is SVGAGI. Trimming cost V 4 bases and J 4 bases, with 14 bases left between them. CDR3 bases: TGTGCCAGCAGTTTGCCGGGGTTCTCGTACAATGAGCAGTTCTTC. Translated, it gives CASSLPGFSYNEQFF.

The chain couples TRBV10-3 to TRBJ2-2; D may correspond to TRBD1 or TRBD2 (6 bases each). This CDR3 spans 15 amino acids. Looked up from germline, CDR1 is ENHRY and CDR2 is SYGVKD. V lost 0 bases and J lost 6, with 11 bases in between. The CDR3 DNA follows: TGTGCCATCAGTGAGTCACAGGGAGGTCCCGGGGAGCTGTTTTTT. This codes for CAISESQGGPGELFF.

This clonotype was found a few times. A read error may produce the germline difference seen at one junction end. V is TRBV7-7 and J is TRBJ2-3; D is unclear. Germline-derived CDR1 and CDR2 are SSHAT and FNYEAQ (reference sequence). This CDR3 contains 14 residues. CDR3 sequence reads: CASSLNTGTDTQYF. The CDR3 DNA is TGTGCTAGCAGCTTAAATACGGGTACAGATACGCAGTATTTT.

The CDR3 loop is CSVKRTGELFF. In nucleotides, the CDR3 is TGCAGCGTTAAACGGACCGGGGAGCTGTTTTTT. The chain is built from TRBV29-1 and TRBJ2-2; D gene ambiguous. The CDR3 is 11 residues long. The germline CDR1 and CDR2 sequences are SQVTM and ANQGSEA. Trimming took off 5 bases at V and 5 bases at J, with 6 bases between the two ends.

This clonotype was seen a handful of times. The CDR3 region has the DNA TGTGCCAGCAGTGAATGGTCGGGGCAGTTCTTC. Protein sequence: CASSEWSGQFF. The V and J genes are TRBV6-1 and TRBJ2-1; D unresolved. Germline V gives CDR1 MNHNS, CDR2 SASEGT. Trimming took off 2 bases at V and 12 bases at J, with 8 bases between the two ends. The CDR3 has 11 amino acids.

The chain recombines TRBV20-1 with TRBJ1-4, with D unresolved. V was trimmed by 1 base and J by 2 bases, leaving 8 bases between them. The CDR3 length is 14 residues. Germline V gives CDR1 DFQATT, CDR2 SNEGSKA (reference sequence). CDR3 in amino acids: CSARVLGTNEKLFF. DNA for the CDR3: TGCAGTGCTAGAGTACTCGGGACTAATGAAAAACTGTTTTTT.

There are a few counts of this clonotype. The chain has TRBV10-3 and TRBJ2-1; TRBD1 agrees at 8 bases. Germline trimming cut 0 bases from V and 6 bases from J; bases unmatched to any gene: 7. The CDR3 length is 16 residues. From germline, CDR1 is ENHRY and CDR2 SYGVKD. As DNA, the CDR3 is TGTGCCATCAGTGAGTCGAGTACAGGGGGTTTCAATGAGCAGTTCTTC. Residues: CAISESSTGGFNEQFF.

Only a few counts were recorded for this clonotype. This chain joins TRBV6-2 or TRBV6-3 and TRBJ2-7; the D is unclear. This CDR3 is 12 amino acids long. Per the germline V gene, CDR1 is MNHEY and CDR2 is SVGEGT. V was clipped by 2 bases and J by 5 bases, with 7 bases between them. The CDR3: CASSYRHNEQYF. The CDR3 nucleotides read TGTGCCAGCAGTTACCGTCATAACGAGCAGTACTTC.

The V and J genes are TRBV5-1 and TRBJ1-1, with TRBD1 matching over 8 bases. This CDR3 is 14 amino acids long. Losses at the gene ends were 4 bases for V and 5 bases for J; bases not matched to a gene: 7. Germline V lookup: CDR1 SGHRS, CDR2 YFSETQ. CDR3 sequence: CASSGTGFSTEAFF. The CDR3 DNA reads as TGCGCCAGCAGCGGGACAGGTTTTTCGACTGAAGCTTTCTTT.

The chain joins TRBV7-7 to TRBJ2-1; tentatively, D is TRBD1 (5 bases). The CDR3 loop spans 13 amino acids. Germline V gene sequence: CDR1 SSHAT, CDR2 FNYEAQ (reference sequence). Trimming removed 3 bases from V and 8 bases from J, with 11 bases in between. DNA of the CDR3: TGTGCCAGCAGCTTTACAGGATTCGATGAGCAGTTCTTC. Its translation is CASSFTGFDEQFF.

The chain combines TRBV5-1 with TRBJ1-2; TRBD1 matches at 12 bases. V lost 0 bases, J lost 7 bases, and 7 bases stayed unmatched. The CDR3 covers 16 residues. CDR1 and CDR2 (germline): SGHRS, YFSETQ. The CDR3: CASSLDTGQGASGYTF. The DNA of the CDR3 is TGCGCCAGCAGCTTGGACACGGGACAGGGGGCGAGTGGCTACACCTTC.

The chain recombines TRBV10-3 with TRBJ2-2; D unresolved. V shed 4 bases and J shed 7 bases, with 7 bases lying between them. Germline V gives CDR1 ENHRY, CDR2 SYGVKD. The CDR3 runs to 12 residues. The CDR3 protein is CAISVLDGELFF. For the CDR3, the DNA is TGTGCCATCAGTGTGCTCGACGGGGAGCTGTTTTTT.

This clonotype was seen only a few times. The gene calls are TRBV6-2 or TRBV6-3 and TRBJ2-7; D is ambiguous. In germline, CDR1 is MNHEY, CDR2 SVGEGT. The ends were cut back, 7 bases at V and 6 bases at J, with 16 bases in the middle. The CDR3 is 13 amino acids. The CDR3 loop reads CASNPGSIGEQYF. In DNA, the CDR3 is TGTGCCAGCAACCCCGGGTCTATCGGCGAGCAGTACTTC.

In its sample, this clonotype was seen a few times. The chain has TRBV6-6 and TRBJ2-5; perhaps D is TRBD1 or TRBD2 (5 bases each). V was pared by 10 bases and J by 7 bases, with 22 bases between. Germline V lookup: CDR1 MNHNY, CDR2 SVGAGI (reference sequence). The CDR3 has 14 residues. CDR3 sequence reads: CATAGTRNGGTQYF. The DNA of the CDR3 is TGTGCCACCGCCGGGACGAGGAATGGGGGGACCCAGTACTTC.

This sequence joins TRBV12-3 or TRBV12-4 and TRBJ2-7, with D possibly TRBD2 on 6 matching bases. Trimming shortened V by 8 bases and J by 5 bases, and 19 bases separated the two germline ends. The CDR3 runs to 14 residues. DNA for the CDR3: TGTGCCAGCGCACGGACGGGGGTTTGGCACGAGCAGTACGTC. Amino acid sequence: CASARTGVWHEQYV.

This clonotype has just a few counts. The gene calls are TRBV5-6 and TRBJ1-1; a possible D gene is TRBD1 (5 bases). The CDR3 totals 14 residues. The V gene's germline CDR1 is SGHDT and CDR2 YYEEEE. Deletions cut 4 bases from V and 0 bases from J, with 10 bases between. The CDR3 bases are TGTGCCAGCAGCCCGGCGGGGGTGAACACTGAAGCTTTCTTT. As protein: CASSPAGVNTEAFF.

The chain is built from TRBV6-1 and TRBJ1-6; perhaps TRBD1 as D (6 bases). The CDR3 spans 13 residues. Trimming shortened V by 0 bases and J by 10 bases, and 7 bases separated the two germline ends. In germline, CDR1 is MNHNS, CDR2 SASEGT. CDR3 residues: CASSEAGGSPLHF. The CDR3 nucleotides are TGTGCCAGCAGTGAAGCGGGGGGCTCACCCCTCCACTTT.